This T cell receptor (beta chain) was identified in a study of blood T cells in healthy people across ages (dated by TCRdb to between 2014 and 2016). For the study in its entirety: In model experiments, roughly one uniquely barcoded TCR beta cDNA molecule per two T cells was captured by template switching. The study measured age-related changes in TCR beta repertoire diversity using deep sequencing normalized with unique cDNA molecular identifiers. Donors were grouped into four age groups: young (average approximately 16 years), middle-aged (39), aged (around 56) and long-lived (approximately 81). To avoid experimental bias, donors of different ages were distributed randomly across sequencing lanes. Two additional independent replicas of 1 million unique cDNA reads from the same blood draw were analyzed for two donors (one aged 18 to 29 and one aged 80 or older). Broader findings and caveats from the paper: Because profiling used bulk unsorted PBMCs, naive and antigen-experienced compartments could not be compared conclusively. Estimates of total diversity from one million sequenced T cells were regarded as lower bounds and underestimates. Donor CMV infection status was unknown, potentially confounding age-related changes in expanded clonotypes. A strong correlation was found between observed TCR beta diversity and the percentage of naive T cells measured by flow cytometry. Observed TCR beta diversity per million T cells fell roughly linearly with age, and a significant reduction was already apparent by age around 40. The long-lived group showed more naive CD4+ T cells, fewer expanded clones and increased TCR diversity than the aged group, suggesting age selection.

The library was made by 5' RACE. Sequencing instrument: Illumina HiSeq 2500. A second PCR of roughly 7 to 11 cycles was performed with a sample-barcoded 5' primer and a J-beta primer mix. A unique molecular identifier was introduced onto each TCR beta cDNA molecule by a template-switch 5' adaptor carrying 12 random nucleotides. Each sample yielded at least 2.5 million CDR3-containing paired-end reads. First-strand cDNA was synthesized from all RNA with the Mint cDNA synthesis kit, primed by a TRBC-specific oligonucleotide. Following uracil-DNA glycosylase treatment, a first 18-cycle PCR with universal primers M1SS and BC2_uni_R was performed on all cDNA. Under the source paper's analysis protocol: Normalization of each sample was performed by random selection of 1 million high-quality reads, each carrying a distinct molecular identifier. Instead of being binned into consensus sequences, reads that shared molecular identifiers were thrown out. MiTCR, with a Q25 quality threshold and the strictest error-elimination algorithm, was used for CDR3 identification, clonotype clustering and error correction. A nonparametric unseen species model using Euler transformation provided a lower-bound estimate of total TCR beta diversity. TCRdb itself trimmed the public reads at Q25 with fastp, ran MiXCR and retained productive beta chains. Records with the same CDR3 protein are collapsed into one entry carrying the most frequent genes and DNA. TCRdb's processing, not the authors', yielded these V and J calls. The sample has about 900,000 distinct CDR3 sequences on record, roughly 52% of them singletons. The top ten clones comprise roughly 13% of the sample.

The donors were a few dozen Caucasian individuals from Russia, aged 6 to 90 years, who were systemically healthy. Each donor gave about 9.7 milliliters of peripheral blood, drawn into EDTA-treated Vacutainer tubes. Ficoll-Paque density-gradient centrifugation was used to isolate PBMCs, with at least 7 million per sample. Trizol reagent was used to extract total RNA from PBMCs, with at least 5 micrograms per sample. The percentages of naive CD45RAhigh/CD27high T cells were determined by flow cytometry on a PBMC aliquot from every donor. This clonotype was found a few times. Its antigen specificity is not known. Base qualities are not recorded, but no much larger clone differs from it by a single base. The CDR3 measures 15 amino acids from cysteine to phenylalanine. The DNA shown is the 45-base CDR3, in frame from base 1. CDR1 and CDR2 were assigned from the germline V gene (reference sequence) as MNHEY and SMNVEV. Trimmed from V: 2 bases; trimmed from J: 8 bases; junction bases lacking a gene match: 8.

This chain is built from TRBV27 and TRBJ1-2, and 10 bases in between align with TRBD1. The sample consisted of blood. The sequence came from a man younger than 45 in good health. Read as DNA, the sequence is TGTGCCAGCAGTTTAAATCCGGGACAGGGGATGGGCTACACCTTC. Its translation reads: CASSLNPGQGMGYTF.